This T cell receptor beta chain was sequenced in a study of breast tumors, draining lymph nodes, adjacent tissues. Study conclusions and caveats: Tumor T cell lymph node origin was a supported hypothesis, not proven.

Samples came from axillary lymph nodes draining the breast cancer. One entry per CDR3 protein results from TCRdb running MiXCR on the multiplex PCR reads. The data hold about 130,000 distinct CDR3 sequences, with nearly 20% observed a single time. The CDR3 totals 16 residues. Per germline, CDR1 KGHDR and CDR2 SFDVKD. As for this clonotype: What it binds is unknown. Relative to the germline gene, one junction end is altered; a read error may explain this.

The specimen sequenced was axillary lymph node tissue. The chain combines TRBV24-1 with TRBJ2-7, with TRBD2 matching 8 bases. This clonotype originated in a female donor with breast cancer. Some clones in this sample may be carry-over from other donors' samples. CDR3 loop: CAASDPAASGSDEQHF. DNA for the CDR3: TGTGCCGCCAGTGACCCTGCAGCCAGCGGGAGCGACGAGCAGCACTTC.